The T cell receptor beta chain under discussion was sequenced for a study of technical replicates of blood from a handful of donors. This CDR3 has 15 residues. Trimming pared 4 bases from V and 1 base from J, leaving 13 bases between. Germline V gene data show CDR1 as SGHAT and CDR2 as FQNNGV. Using immunoSEQ multiplex PCR, the repertoire was profiled, and TCRdb retains in-frame clones only, with some absent. Of some 76,000 clones in the sample, 85% to 95% are singletons; the top ten hold 0.39%. This receptor was taken from a human donor in good health. Material for sequencing was T cells isolated from PBMCs. V usage is TRBV11-2 and J usage is TRBJ1-2; D is possibly TRBD1 (6 bases). The CDR3 DNA follows: TGTGCCAGCAGCTCCCCTGGACAGTTTAACTATGGCTACACCTTC. Its protein product is CASSSPGQFNYGYTF.